This T cell receptor (beta chain) derives from a study of blood T cell repertoires in COVID-19. In the authors' methods: Reference gene primer amplification gave estimated nucleated cell counts. Only in-frame clones appear in the TCRdb table, and some are missing; sequencing was by immunoSEQ multiplex PCR. D and trimming come from the DNA, and the V and J calls and clone size come from that table. The table lists a few hundred thousand clones, nearly 90% of them singletons, with about 1.7% in the top ten. Trimming stripped 0 bases from V and 6 bases from J, with 14 bases between. Germline V lookup: CDR1 LNHDA, CDR2 SQIVND (reference sequence). The CDR3 totals 15 residues.

The rearrangement joins TRBV19 to TRBJ2-5; D may be TRBD2 (7 bases). Sequences were obtained from PBMCs or T cells enriched from blood (not recorded which). The clonotype comes from a woman aged 18 to 35 with acute COVID-19. The CDR3, as DNA: TGTGCCAGTAGTATAGAAGGGACGGGGGGCAAGACCCAGTACTTC. The encoded protein is CASSIEGTGGKTQYF. The variable domain in full, with the rest retrieved from reference TRBV19 and TRBJ2-5, is DGGITQSPKYLFRKEGQNVTLSCEQNLNHDAMYWYRQDPGQGLRLIYYSQIVNDFQKGDIAEGYSVSREKKESFPLTVTSAQKNPTAFYLCASSIEGTGGKTQYFGPGTRLLVL.